The rows below give T cell receptor beta chains drawn from one sample of a study of technical replicates of blood from several donors. Clones were sequenced by immunoSEQ multiplex PCR, and TCRdb holds only the in-frame ones, with some missing. The sample includes about 94,000 clones, 90% to 97% of them seen just once. The sequencing sample was made of T cells isolated from PBMCs. Every receptor here comes from a human donor in good health. Each CDR3 is given with its conserved first and last residue.

CDR3 length | V gene | CDR3 protein
15 | TRBV7-6 | CASSIRTGAPYEQYF
15 | TRBV27 | CASSFRAGETDTQYF
16 | TRBV9 | CASSVHPGGPSYEQYF
14 | TRBV5-4 | CASSVDRAAYEQYF
14 | TRBV6-5 | CASSQVRGREKLFF
14 | TRBV10-3 | CAGGDHRDTGELFF
12 | TRBV7-3 | CASSLPGDTQYF
13 | TRBV27 | CASSGQGDQPQHF
11 | TRBV6-1 | CASRDSLWAFF
13 | TRBV7-9 | CASSREGGYEQYF
12 | TRBV2 | CASLIQYTEAFF
15 | TRBV9 | CASSVIGQGADTIYF
14 | TRBV9 | CATSGSWDTGELFF
17 | TRBV5-1 | CASSLGGTGSYNYGYTF
14 | TRBV15 | CATSELGLGETQYF
16 | TRBV13 | CASSTLSGSIYNEQFF
14 | TRBV6-4 | CASSRNRVPNEQFF
15 | TRBV6-1 | CASSASGTGVYEQYF
13 | TRBV7-8 | CASSSGGGNEQFF
14 | TRBV6-5 | CASSSSGVFYGYTF
11 | TRBV5-1 | CASQAGNTIYF
15 | TRBV28 | CASSPQGLAPYEQYF
14 | TRBV6-6 | CASSGTTAYNEQFF
18 | TRBV18 | CASSRTPRIVSGANVLTF